This T cell receptor (beta chain) is drawn from a study of OX40 agonist ivuxolimab in advanced cancers. This CDR3 contains 17 residues. The germline V gene has CDR1 MNHEY and CDR2 SMNVEV (reference sequence). V lost 2 bases and J 0 bases, leaving 14 bases between the germline ends. The protocol was immunoSEQ multiplex PCR, while the TCRdb copy is restricted to in-frame clones and leaves out a portion. This repertoire shows roughly 30,000 clones, around 88% found once; its top ten account for around 28%. This receptor was taken from an adult with an advanced solid tumor such as melanoma, head and neck, liver or kidney cancer. The chain employs TRBV27 and TRBJ2-1; no clear D gene. The sequencing here drew on CD4+ or CD8+ T cells sorted from blood, taken in a trial of the OX40 agonist ivuxolimab. CDR3 residues: CASSLTGSQYSYNEQFF. The CDR3 DNA follows: TGTGCCAGCAGTTTAACGGGCTCCCAATACTCCTACAATGAGCAGTTCTTC.